Given below is one TCR beta chain in context. Its specificity is unknown. These data originate in a study of CD8 T cells in ankylosing spondylitis. General observations from the study: A motif in TCR beta, a set of 8 or 9 highly homologous variants, appeared characteristic of ankylosing spondylitis blood.

Each CDR3 protein is one row after TCRdb ran MiXCR on the 5' RACE reads. The data show about 330,000 distinct CDR3 sequences, roughly 8% seen once. With 7 bases removed from V and 3 bases from J, the gap between germline ends came to 10 bases. The V gene's germline CDR1 is DFQATT and CDR2 SNEGSKA (reference sequence). CDR3 length equals 11 residues. The sequencing input was blood, either unsorted or a sorted T cell fraction (not recorded which). The rearrangement uses TRBV20-1 and TRBJ2-7; D is possibly TRBD2 (5 bases). The TCR was taken from a male donor with ankylosing spondylitis. The CDR3 protein is CSGGVRYEQYF. DNA of the CDR3: TGCAGTGGGGGAGTCCGCTACGAGCAGTACTTC.